This T cell receptor (beta chain) emerged from a study of blood T cell repertoires in COVID-19 (TCRdb year 2020). Study-wide context: The collaborator samples originated in the United States, Italy and Spain and spanned the acute and convalescent phases of COVID-19. The prospective study material was composed of cDNA or gDNA derived from T cells, B-cell-depleted T cells, or PBMCs. Deeply sampled blood TCRbeta repertoires from subjects exposed to, actively infected with, or recovered from COVID-19 were included in the dataset. The repertoires were made available in a free public database intended to serve as a resource for research on the immune response to SARS-CoV-2. Samples came from the ongoing ImmuneRACE study (first 160 participants) plus 1,254 subjects from 6 global collaborators. Nearly every sample came with metadata listing a de-identified subject ID, COVID-19 status, age in years and sex. Where available, HLA class I and class II types were obtained from metadata supplied by the sample provider rather than from assay-based typing. Overall study results and their limits: The quantity of clinical and demographic metadata differed by source and by participant and was supplied without curation.

The CDR3 spans 13 residues, from the cysteine through the phenylalanine. Only the CDR3 region is kept as DNA, spanning 39 bases read in frame from base 1. The V and J ends are trimmed by 11 bases and 2 bases, leaving 13 bases between them. One collaborating source in Seattle enrolled patients while the patients were actively infected and followed the patients over time throughout the course of disease. Whole blood was collected in K2EDTA tubes by collaborating institutions according to the institutions' own protocols. For TCRbeta analysis, collaborators shipped samples in one of three forms: frozen whole blood, isolated PBMCs, or DNA extracted from either of those sample types. Worth noting for this clone: Its target antigen remains unknown. Qualities for individual bases were not recorded, and no much larger clone is one base off.

TCRbeta CDR3 regions were amplified from genomic DNA by means of the immunoSEQ Assay, a bias-controlled multiplex PCR. On the authors' methods: The number of nucleated cells in each sample was estimated from the amplification of reference gene primers within the assay. Sequence reads were collapsed and filtered to measure the absolute abundance of every unique TCRbeta CDR3 rearrangement. For each sample, productive Simpson clonality was calculated by taking the square root of Simpson's diversity index across productive rearrangements. This immuneACCESS table, as held by TCRdb, lists in-frame sequences with V and J called but not all clones. Of the missing ones, under half trace to an unresolved V gene in checked studies; the others have no known cause. V, J and clone size are those of that table, while D and trimming were read from the DNA. The sample data list roughly 190,000 clones, and roughly 87% of these were observed just once. The leading ten clones occupy around 8% of the sample.

The material sequenced was peripheral blood. The TCR comes from a woman aged 55-69 years with COVID-19, enrolled during active disease. This chain is built from TRBV12-3 or TRBV12-4 and TRBJ1-5, and perhaps TRBD1 as D gene, on 5 matching bases. The CDR3 reads as follows: CASRGGGNQPQHF. The nucleotide sequence reads TGTGCCTCGAGGGGAGGCGGCAATCAGCCCCAGCATTTT.